These T cell receptor beta chains were read from a single sample in a study of T-cell reconstitution after alpha-beta-depleted transplantation in children. TCRdb re-called the PCR reads through MiXCR, storing one row per CDR3 protein. In the table there are 330,000 or so distinct CDR3 sequences, about a tenth of which are singletons. This sample comprised PBMCs from the stem cell graft donor, obtained from the stem cell graft. The receptors were sampled from a human donor who donated a stem cell graft to a child with acute lymphoblastic leukemia. The CDR3 runs from the conserved cysteine through the conserved F or W. D genes are given only for firm matches. Only some rows state a clone size, as once, few, many or a class for expanded clones.

j_gene,abundance,d_gene,v_gene,CDR3nt,CDR3aa
TRBJ2-1,NA,TRBD1,TRBV7-6,TGTGCCAGCAGCCTGCGACAGGGGAAAAATGAGCAGTTCTTC,CASSLRQGKNEQFF
TRBJ2-5,many,TRBD2,TRBV3-1,TGTGCCAGCAGTCGACTAGCGCAACGGGGGAGAGAGACCCAGTACTTC,CASSRLAQRGRETQYF
TRBJ2-7,NA,TRBD1,TRBV4-1,TGCGCCAGCAGCCTCGGGACAGGGCTAAGTGGGGAGCAGTACTTC,CASSLGTGLSGEQYF
TRBJ2-5,NA,TRBD1,TRBV29-1,TGCAGCGTTACTTGGACAGGAGTACAAGAGACCCAGTACTTC,CSVTWTGVQETQYF
TRBJ1-3,many,TRBD1,TRBV30,TGTGCCTGGAGTGGGGACAGGGAAAACCCTGGAAACACCATATATTTT,CAWSGDRENPGNTIYF
TRBJ1-6,many,TRBD1,TRBV5-1,TGCGCCAGCAGCTTGGATGGACAGGAATCACCCCTCCACTTT,CASSLDGQESPLHF
TRBJ1-5,NA,NA,TRBV27,TGTGCCAGTAAACTGCGGGGGAATCAGCCCCAGCATTTT,CASKLRGNQPQHF
TRBJ2-7,few,TRBD2,TRBV7-6,TGTGCCAGCAGCAATGGGGCTAGCGGGAGCTACGAGCAGTACTTC,CASSNGASGSYEQYF
TRBJ2-7,many,NA,TRBV9,TGTGCCAGCAGCCAGGACAGAATCCCCTACGAGCAGTACTTC,CASSQDRIPYEQYF
TRBJ2-3,NA,TRBD2,TRBV9,TGTGCCAGCACCGTACCGGGGGTCCCGCGGGAGGGCACAGATACGCAGTATTTT,CASTVPGVPREGTDTQYF
TRBJ1-4,few,TRBD1,TRBV3-1,TGTGCCAGCGGGGACAGGATTAATGAAAAACTGTTTTTT,CASGDRINEKLFF
TRBJ2-2,NA,TRBD2,TRBV20-1,TGCAGTGCTAGGGCGACTAGCTGGTCGGGGGAGCTGTTTTTT,CSARATSWSGELFF
TRBJ1-4,NA,NA,TRBV20-1,TGCAGTGCGCGGACCGATCCCCGTAATGAAAAACTGTTTTTT,CSARTDPRNEKLFF
TRBJ2-1,few,TRBD2,TRBV7-9,TGTGCCAGCAGCCAAAGCAGGGGACTAGCGGGGCACAATGAGCAGTTCTTC,CASSQSRGLAGHNEQFF
TRBJ2-2,few,NA,TRBV7-9,TGTGCCAGCAGCTTAGCGCCTAGCGCCCCCGGGGAGCTGTTTTTT,CASSLAPSAPGELFF
TRBJ1-1,few,NA,TRBV5-1,TGCGCCAGCTCTGGGGGAATAGACACTGAAGCTTTCTTT,CASSGGIDTEAFF
TRBJ2-1,few,NA,TRBV12-3/TRBV12-4,TGTGCCAGCAGTCGACAGCAGAGCTCCTACAATGAGCAGTTCTTC,CASSRQQSSYNEQFF
TRBJ2-1,many,NA,TRBV28,TGTGCCAGCAGTTGGATGTTTAATGAGCAGTTCTTC,CASSWMFNEQFF
TRBJ2-2,NA,NA,TRBV5-5,TGTGCCAGCAGAAGTACAGACACCGGGGAGCTGTTTTTT,CASRSTDTGELFF
TRBJ1-6,many,TRBD1,TRBV4-1,TGCGCCACCGCGAGAACCGAGGGGGACAGAGGGTCACCCCTCCACTTT,CATARTEGDRGSPLHF
TRBJ2-1,NA,TRBD2,TRBV3-1,TGTGCCAGCAGTAGAACTAGCGGGAGAGGGGATGAGCAGTTCTTC,CASSRTSGRGDEQFF
TRBJ2-3,many,TRBD1,TRBV6-5,TGTGCCAGCAGTTTCCTACAGGGGGCAACAGATACGCAGTATTTT,CASSFLQGATDTQYF
TRBJ2-5,many,TRBD1,TRBV4-3,TGCGCCAGCAGCCAAGGTTCAGGACAGGGTTCAGAGACCCAGTACTTC,CASSQGSGQGSETQYF
TRBJ2-3,few,NA,TRBV10-3,TGTGCCATCAGACCTAGCGCTAACACAGATACGCAGTATTTT,CAIRPSANTDTQYF
TRBJ1-1,NA,NA,TRBV20-1,TGCAGTGCTAGAGATCTGAGGGCCATGAACACTGAAGCTTTCTTT,CSARDLRAMNTEAFF
TRBJ2-1,many,TRBD2,TRBV6-2/TRBV6-3,TGTGCCAGTCTTTGGAGCGGGAGTTATGAGCAGTTCTTC,CASLWSGSYEQFF
TRBJ1-4,many,NA,TRBV4-1,TGCGCCAGCAGCCACGGAGTTCGTAATGAAAAACTGTTTTTT,CASSHGVRNEKLFF
TRBJ2-5,NA,TRBD2,TRBV7-9,TGTGCCAGCAGCACCCCACAGCGGGAGGCCACGTGGGACCAGTACTTC,CASSTPQREATWDQYF
TRBJ2-1,few,NA,TRBV12-3/TRBV12-4,TGTGCCAGCAGTGACCAGAAGACGGGGTTC,CASSDQKTGF
TRBJ2-7,NA,TRBD1,TRBV5-1,TGCGCCAGCAGCTTGGGACAGGGATGGGACGAGCAGTACTTC,CASSLGQGWDEQYF
TRBJ2-3,many,NA,TRBV15,TGTGCCACCAGCAGAGTTTCAGATACGCAGTATTTT,CATSRVSDTQYF
TRBJ2-6,few,NA,TRBV20-1,TGCAGTGCTCAGGAGGGCCTAGCACCAAGCTCTGGGGCCAACGTCCTGACTTTC,CSAQEGLAPSSGANVLTF
TRBJ2-1,NA,TRBD1,TRBV4-3,TGCGCCAGCAGGGGACAGGGGGCTAGCAATGAGCAGTTCTTC,CASRGQGASNEQFF
TRBJ2-2,few,NA,TRBV7-9,TGTGCCAGCAACCACCGACAGGGGAGGGGATCCGACACCGGGGAGCTGTTTTTT,CASNHRQGRGSDTGELFF
TRBJ2-2,many,NA,TRBV15,TGTGCCACCAGCAGAGATACAGGCAAGAACACCGGGGAGCTGTTTTTT,CATSRDTGKNTGELFF
TRBJ1-2,NA,NA,TRBV11-2,TGTGCCAGCAGCCTTATTGGGGTTGGCTACACCTTC,CASSLIGVGYTF
TRBJ1-2,NA,NA,TRBV2,TGTGCCAGCAGTGAAAACATGGGGAATGGCTACACCTTC,CASSENMGNGYTF
TRBJ1-2,NA,NA,TRBV20-1,TGCAGTGCTAGGTTCCCTTCGGGGGGGCTACACGAGGTTGGCTACACCTTC,CSARFPSGGLHEVGYTF
TRBJ2-7,few,TRBD2,TRBV20-1,TGCAGTGCCGCCCCTAGCGGGCCCGGCTACGAGCAGTACTTC,CSAAPSGPGYEQYF
TRBJ2-6,few,NA,TRBV4-3,TGCGCCAGCAGCCAAGACGCTAGCGCCGGGGCCAACGTCCTGACTTTC,CASSQDASAGANVLTF
TRBJ2-3,NA,TRBD1,TRBV29-1,TGCAGCGTTGAAGATCGAGCGGGACAGGGCACAGATACGCATTATTTT,CSVEDRAGQGTDTHYF
TRBJ1-1,NA,NA,TRBV6-2/TRBV6-3,TGTGCCAGCAGCCGCAGGGGAAGGATGAACACTGAAGCTTTCTTT,CASSRRGRMNTEAFF
TRBJ2-5,many,TRBD1,TRBV20-1,TGCAGTGCTTGGACAGGGGCAGGGGGAGAGACCCAGTACTTC,CSAWTGAGGETQYF
TRBJ2-1,many,TRBD2,TRBV7-2,TGTGCCAGCAGCTCAACTAGCGGTACTTACAATGAGCAGTTCTTC,CASSSTSGTYNEQFF
TRBJ2-7,NA,TRBD2,TRBV14,TGTGCCAGCAGCCCCTATTTGGCGGGAGGCTACGAGCAGTACTTC,CASSPYLAGGYEQYF
TRBJ2-3,few,NA,TRBV12-3/TRBV12-4,TGTGCCAGCAGGTCCGGGGTAGCGGATCCAAAAACAGATACGCAGTATTTT,CASRSGVADPKTDTQYF
TRBJ2-5,few,NA,TRBV9,TGTGCCAGCAGCGTAGAAGGGGCCCAAGAGACCCAGTACTTC,CASSVEGAQETQYF
TRBJ1-2,many,NA,TRBV6-6,TGTGCCAGCAGTTACGGAGGGGACTATGGCTACACCTTC,CASSYGGDYGYTF
TRBJ2-5,few,TRBD1,TRBV5-4,TGTGCCAGCAGCTTGGACCCAGGGGGCGAAGAGACCCAGTACTTC,CASSLDPGGEETQYF
TRBJ2-7,NA,TRBD2,TRBV20-1,TGCAGTGTTCATAGCGGGTCCTCCTACGAGCAGTACTTC,CSVHSGSSYEQYF
TRBJ2-3,few,TRBD2,TRBV29-1,TGCAGCGTTGACCCTGGACTAGCGGGAGGGTATTGGGGCACAGATACGCAGTATTTT,CSVDPGLAGGYWGTDTQYF
TRBJ2-3,few,TRBD1,TRBV20-1,TGCAGTGCTAGCGGGACAGGGAGGTTAAGTACGCAGTATTTT,CSASGTGRLSTQYF
TRBJ2-5,few,TRBD2,TRBV3-1,TGTGCCAGCAGCCAAGTTTTGACTAGCGGCAGGACCCAGTACTTC,CASSQVLTSGRTQYF
TRBJ1-2,NA,NA,TRBV2,TGTGCCAGCAGTGAGTCTCACGGGGGACATGGCTACACCTTC,CASSESHGGHGYTF